A selection of T cell receptor beta chains follows, all from one sample in a study of T cells in lung cancer brain metastases. Data came from immunoSEQ multiplex PCR; TCRdb stores just in-frame clones and leaves some out. The top ten hold 6.2% of the sample, which has 5,000 to 6,500 clones, over 65% seen once. Sequencing was done on a sample of tumor tissue from a brain metastasis. These TCRs come from a man aged 50-60 years with non-small cell lung cancer that had spread to the brain. Each CDR3 is given with its conserved first and last residue. The D gene is left open where the match is weak. Clone sizes are given selectively: once, few, many, or a class where the clone is expanded.

14,TRBD1,NA,TRBV5-4,TRBJ2-7,TGTGCCAGCAGCTTGAGACAGGGCTCCTACAAGCAGTACTTC,CASSLRQGSYKQYF
16,NA,NA,TRBV5-6,TRBJ2-7,TGTGCCAGCAGCTTGGTAGGACACCTAAGCTCCTACGAGCAGTACTTC,CASSLVGHLSSYEQYF
13,NA,NA,TRBV29-1,TRBJ2-1,TGCAGCGTTGAAAAGCAGGTCTACAATGAGCAGTTCTTC,CSVEKQVYNEQFF
15,NA,NA,TRBV19,TRBJ1-3,TGTGCCACCGCCGACTTACAGGGATCTGGAAACACCATATATTTT,CATADLQGSGNTIYF
11,NA,NA,TRBV29-1,TRBJ2-7,TGCAGCGTTGAAGGCGTCAGTGAGCAGTACTTC,CSVEGVSEQYF
17,NA,NA,TRBV27,TRBJ1-5,TGTGCCAGCAGTTTATTCGGGGGTTCAGTAAGCAATCAGCCCCAGCATTTT,CASSLFGGSVSNQPQHF
16,NA,NA,TRBV11-2,TRBJ1-6,TGTGCCAGCAGCCCCTACCTTGGTGGAATTAATTCACCCCTCCACTTT,CASSPYLGGINSPLHF
12,NA,NA,TRBV11-2,TRBJ2-5,TGTGCCAGCAGCATCTCACAAGAGACCCAGTACTTC,CASSISQETQYF
13,NA,NA,TRBV2,TRBJ1-3,TGTGCCAGCAGTGCCCCCTCTGGAAACACCATATATTTT,CASSAPSGNTIYF
13,TRBD2,NA,TRBV6-5,TRBJ2-1,TGTGCCAGCGGCAGCGGGGACTACAATGAGCAGTTCTTC,CASGSGDYNEQFF
15,TRBD1,NA,TRBV18,TRBJ2-1,TGTGCCAGCTCGCCTGGGACAGGGAGCTACAATAAGCAGTTCTTC,CASSPGTGSYNKQFF
13,NA,large,TRBV2,TRBJ1-1,TGTGCCAGCAGTGAATACTCCGGGGAAGGAGCTTTCTTT,CASSEYSGEGAFF
14,TRBD1,NA,TRBV9,TRBJ1-6,TGTGCCAGCAGCGTAACAGGGGGGGGTTCACCCCTCCACTTT,CASSVTGGGSPLHF
14,TRBD1,few,TRBV7-9,TRBJ2-7,TGTGCCAGCAGCCCCGGGACAGTGCCCTACGAGCAGTACTTC,CASSPGTVPYEQYF
16,NA,once,TRBV9,TRBJ1-1,TGTGCCAGCACCGTCGGTCCCACACAGTTGAACACTGAAGCTTTTTTT,CASTVGPTQLNTEAFF
14,NA,NA,TRBV29-1,TRBJ2-3,TGCAGCGCCGAGCCGGGCCCTCGCACAGATACGCAGTATTTT,CSAEPGPRTDTQYF
14,NA,NA,TRBV15,TRBJ1-2,TGTGCCACCAGCAGAGGGGACGGGAACTATGGCTACACCTTC,CATSRGDGNYGYTF
15,TRBD1,NA,TRBV9,TRBJ1-2,TGTGCCAGCAGCGCAAGACAGGGTTACAATTATGGCTACACCTTC,CASSARQGYNYGYTF
15,NA,NA,TRBV4-3,TRBJ1-1,TGCGCCAGCAGCCAGGTAGGGGGGGTCGGGACTGAAGCTTTCTTT,CASSQVGGVGTEAFF
18,NA,NA,TRBV5-4,TRBJ2-3,TGTGCCAGCAGCTTGGGAGGTAGAGGGGGGGCTCGAACAGATACGCAGTATTTT,CASSLGGRGGARTDTQYF
13,TRBD1,NA,TRBV5-6,TRBJ2-7,TGTGCCAGCAGCCTGGACAGGGTCTACGAGCAGTACTTC,CASSLDRVYEQYF
15,NA,NA,TRBV5-4,TRBJ2-7,TGTGCCAGCAGCCCAGAGTTGGGGACCCACTACGAGCAGTACTTC,CASSPELGTHYEQYF
19,TRBD2,NA,TRBV18,TRBJ2-1,TGTGCCAGCTCACCACTCTCCGCGGGGGGGGCCGGAGGATACAATGAGCAGTTCTTC,CASSPLSAGGAGGYNEQFF
16,NA,once,TRBV6-5,TRBJ2-6,TGTGCCAGCAGTTACGCAGTCACCTCTGGGGCCAACGTCCTGACTTTC,CASSYAVTSGANVLTF
11,NA,NA,TRBV6-5,TRBJ1-1,TGTGCCAGCAGTTACGAGTATGAAGCTTTCTTT,CASSYEYEAFF
13,NA,NA,TRBV5-1,TRBJ1-2,TGCGCCAGCAGCTTGACCCGGTTCTCTGGCTACACCTTC,CASSLTRFSGYTF
15,TRBD1,NA,TRBV7-2,TRBJ2-7,TGTGCCAGCAGCTTCCGACAGGGGGTAAAGGACGAGCAGTACTTC,CASSFRQGVKDEQYF
14,TRBD1,NA,TRBV29-1,TRBJ1-5,TGCAGCGTTGTTACCGGGACAGGGGGTCAGCCCCAGCATTTT,CSVVTGTGGQPQHF
12,NA,NA,TRBV19,TRBJ1-1,TGTGCCTCACCCCGACAGAACACTGAAGCTTTCTTT,CASPRQNTEAFF
13,NA,NA,TRBV5-6,TRBJ2-5,TGTGCCAGCAGCTTCTCCGGGCGAGAGACCCAGTACTTC,CASSFSGRETQYF
14,TRBD2,NA,TRBV12-5,TRBJ2-1,TGTGCTAGTGCCCTCGGGGGGACCTACAATGAGCAGTTCTTC,CASALGGTYNEQFF
15,TRBD2,NA,TRBV5-1,TRBJ2-5,TGCGCCAGCAGGCGGGGACTAGACCTTCCCGAGACCCAGTACTTC,CASRRGLDLPETQYF
16,TRBD1,NA,TRBV5-6,TRBJ1-5,TGTGCCAGCAGCTTGAGTAGGGGGCGGTACAATCAGCCCCAGCATTTT,CASSLSRGRYNQPQHF
15,TRBD2,NA,TRBV13,TRBJ2-5,TGTGCCAGCAGCCCAGCGGGGGGGCTCATAGAGACCCAGTACTTC,CASSPAGGLIETQYF
15,NA,NA,TRBV29-1,TRBJ2-1,TGCAGCGTTGCCAGTCTCGAGGGGTCCTACAATGAGCAGTTCTTC,CSVASLEGSYNEQFF
16,TRBD1,NA,TRBV13,TRBJ2-3,TGTGCCAGCAGCCTCAGACAGGGGGCCATAGCAGATACGCAGTATTTT,CASSLRQGAIADTQYF
15,TRBD2,NA,TRBV7-9,TRBJ2-1,TGTGCCAGCAGCTTCCAGGGGACTAGCGGCAATGAGCAGTTCTTC,CASSFQGTSGNEQFF
16,NA,NA,TRBV14,TRBJ2-2,TGTGCCAGCAACCAAATTGGGCAGGGGAACACCGGGGAGCTGTTTTTT,CASNQIGQGNTGELFF
14,TRBD1,NA,TRBV5-1,TRBJ2-3,TGCGCCAGCAGCTTTGGACAGGGCACAGATACGCAGTATTTT,CASSFGQGTDTQYF
15,NA,NA,TRBV5-1,TRBJ1-3,TGCGCCAGCAGCCTGGGGGGAACCCCCGGAAACACCATATATTTT,CASSLGGTPGNTIYF
15,NA,NA,TRBV6-5,TRBJ1-1,TGTGCCAGCAGTCCCTGGGTAGGTCGAGGCACTGAAGCTTTCTTT,CASSPWVGRGTEAFF
14,TRBD1,once,TRBV19,TRBJ2-7,TGTGCCAGTAGTCACAAGACAGGGGGTAACGAGCAGTACTTC,CASSHKTGGNEQYF